Included here is one T cell receptor (beta chain) sequence, with context. Its specificity is unknown. This sample was included in a study of cytomegalovirus exposure and HLA in healthy donors. Whole-study findings and limits: A later analysis by the authors found several of the most significant clusters apparently linked to common viral pathogens. Previous analysis showed most TCR beta V segments were productive about 90% or about 30% of the time. V- and J-gene trimming of TCR beta was linked (in a later analysis) to a missense DCLRE1C variant.

The length of the CDR3 is 14 residues. V was clipped by 4 bases and J by 8 bases, with 16 bases between them. In germline, CDR1 is SGHTA, CDR2 FQGNSA. Primers included in the PCR were 60 Vbeta and 13 Jbeta primers. Profiled with immunoSEQ multiplex PCR; TCRdb holds only in-frame clones, not every one. This table holds about 200,000 clones, about 79% found once. This rearrangement joins TRBV7-2 to TRBJ2-3; D call uncertain. The receptor was isolated from a boy younger than 10 in good health and CMV-seronegative. The source material was PBMCs. The DNA of the CDR3 is TGTGCCAGCAGCTGGATCTGGGCGCGTGGTACGCAGTATTTT. Its translation: CASSWIWARGTQYF.